Following are 26 T cell receptor beta chains from one sample sequenced in a study of cytomegalovirus exposure and HLA in healthy donors. The primer mix had 60 Vbeta and 13 Jbeta primers. TCRdb's table, derived via immunoSEQ multiplex PCR, lists solely in-frame clones and lacks some. Counted here are fewer than 150,000 clones, roughly four fifths occurring once; the ten biggest clones make up approximately 16%. Sequences were obtained from PBMCs. These receptor sequences come from a man aged 45-60 years in good health and CMV-seropositive.

This chain links TRBV6-6 with TRBJ1-1; D remains unclear. The CDR3 sequence is 14 residues long. V gave up 6 bases and J gave up 0 bases, with 11 bases separating them. The germline V gene encodes CDR1 MNHNY and CDR2 SVGAGI (reference sequence). The CDR3 DNA reads TGTGCCAGCAGCACCCTTCCAGTGAACACTGAAGCTTTCTTT. Residues: CASSTLPVNTEAFF.

This clone came up a few times. CDR3 sequence: CASSANKLPYQPQHF. In DNA, the CDR3 is TGTGCCAGCAGCGCCAACAAATTGCCCTATCAGCCCCAGCATTTT. This chain connects TRBV7-2 to TRBJ1-5; D call uncertain. The CDR3 is 15 amino acids. V lost 5 bases, J lost 5 bases, and 16 bases lay in between. Germline V gene lookup returns CDR1 SGHTA and CDR2 FQGNSA.

The chain joins TRBV9 to TRBJ2-1, with D unresolved. The V gene lost 4 bases and the J gene lost 2 bases, with 19 bases spanning the gap. The CDR3 length is 17 residues. Germline CDR1 and CDR2: SGDLS and YYNGEE. The CDR3, as DNA: TGTGCCAGCAGCCCGTCCTCCTCTTTAGAAACCTACAATGAGCAGTTCTTC. It codes for CASSPSSSLETYNEQFF. Together with reference TRBV9 and TRBJ2-1, the CDR3 gives the full variable domain: DSGVTQTPKHLITATGQRVTLRCSPRSGDLSVYWYQQSLDQGLQFLIQYYNGEERAKGNILERFSAQQFPDLHSELNLSSLELGDSALYFCASSPSSSLETYNEQFFGPGTRLTVL.

The chain couples TRBV18 to TRBJ2-6; D is unresolved. Trimming shortened V by 3 bases and J by 1 base, and 10 bases separated the two germline ends. Germline CDR1 is KGHSH and CDR2 is LQKENI. This CDR3 spans 16 amino acids. The CDR3 DNA is TGTGCCAGCTCACCCCTAATCCTTTCTGGGGCCAACGTCCTGACTTTC. Amino acid sequence: CASSPLILSGANVLTF.

This clone was found once. The gene calls are TRBV27 and TRBJ2-7; 7 positions match TRBD2. The CDR3 is 16 residues long. Per germline, CDR1 MNHEY and CDR2 SMNVEV (reference sequence). V shed 4 bases and J 2 bases; nucleotides not matched to a gene: 11. CDR3 residues: CASSSLGPRGAYEQYF. The DNA of the CDR3 is TGTGCCAGCAGTTCCTTGGGGCCCCGGGGGGCCTACGAGCAGTACTTC.

This chain uses TRBV6-1 with TRBJ2-7, with a tentative D call TRBD1 (6 bases). The V end lost 8 bases, the J end lost 7 bases, and 18 bases lay between the germline ends. The CDR3 is 13 amino acids. Germline V gene data show CDR1 as MNHNS and CDR2 as SASEGT. CDR3 in DNA: TGTGCCAGCTCTTCCGGGACACACCGAGAGCAGTACTTC. Encoded protein: CASSSGTHREQYF.

This sequence joins TRBV2 and TRBJ2-3, with a possible D match to TRBD1 (6 bases). The V end was cut by 4 bases, the J end by 3 bases, with 11 bases between. CDR3 length equals 14 residues. Germline CDR1 SNHLY, CDR2 FYNNEI. The CDR3 DNA follows: TGTGCCAGCAGTGTAATGGACAGAACAGATACGCAGTATTTT. This translates into CASSVMDRTDTQYF.

The chain couples TRBV2 to TRBJ2-7, with a possible D match to TRBD2 (6 bases). With 11 bases removed from V and 6 bases from J, the gap between germline ends came to 17 bases. The CDR3 length is 12 residues. Germline-derived CDR1 and CDR2 are SNHLY and FYNNEI. The CDR3 loop reads CASSGLASEQYF. The CDR3 nucleotides read TGTGCCTCCTCGGGACTTGCCTCCGAGCAGTACTTC. Full variable domain (missing parts from reference TRBV2 and TRBJ2-7): EPEVTQTPSHQVTQMGQEVILRCVPISNHLYFYWYRQILGQKVEFLVSFYNNEISEKSEIFDDQFSVERPDGSNFTLKIRSTKLEDSAMYFCASSGLASEQYFGPGTRLTVT.

The V gene is TRBV5-8, the J gene TRBJ1-1; D call uncertain. In germline, CDR1 is SGHTS, CDR2 YDEGEE. V lost 1 base to trimming and J lost 1 base, with 8 bases between them. The CDR3 covers 14 residues. CDR3 DNA: TGTGCCAGCAGCTTGCTGCTATCGAACACTGAAGCTTTCTTT. This encodes CASSLLLSNTEAFF.

This chain uses TRBV19 with TRBJ1-4, with D unclear. Trimming cost V 3 bases and J 6 bases, with 11 bases left between them. The germline V gene encodes CDR1 LNHDA and CDR2 SQIVND (reference sequence). The CDR3 is 14 amino acids. The DNA of the CDR3 is TGTGCCAGTAGTATCGCTCAGAAAGATGAAAAACTGTTTTTT. Translating gives CASSIAQKDEKLFF.

This chain links TRBV7-9 with TRBJ1-1, with a weak D call TRBD1 (5 bases). The CDR3 runs to 15 residues. CDR1 is SEHNR, CDR2 FQNEAQ, per germline (reference sequence). The V gene lost 7 bases and the J gene lost 4 bases, with 19 bases spanning the gap. The CDR3 spells CASTLLGDWGTEAFF. CDR3 nucleotides: TGTGCCAGCACCCTTTTGGGGGACTGGGGCACTGAAGCTTTCTTT.

Written as DNA, the CDR3 is TGTGCCAGTAGGAGCAGGGGGCTTTCAGGAGATACGCAGTATTTT. Translated: CASRSRGLSGDTQYF. The chain has TRBV19 and TRBJ2-3; 8 bases align to TRBD1. This CDR3 is 15 amino acids long. V lost 6 bases and J lost 5; bases outside the gene matches: 10. The germline gives CDR1 LNHDA, CDR2 SQIVND (reference sequence).

The rearrangement links TRBV27 to TRBJ2-7, with TRBD1 matching over 10 bases. CDR3 length equals 14 residues. Germline V gene sequence: CDR1 MNHEY, CDR2 SMNVEV (reference sequence). The V segment lost 3 bases and the J segment 2 bases; nucleotides outside the gene matches: 1. This chain's CDR3 is CASSFGTGAYEQYF. As DNA, the CDR3 is TGTGCCAGCAGTTTCGGGACAGGGGCCTACGAGCAGTACTTC.

CDR3 coding DNA: TGCAGCGGATCCAGGGGGCAGGGGAACACTGAAGCTTTCTTT. Encoded protein: CSGSRGQGNTEAFF. V is TRBV29-1 and J is TRBJ1-1; TRBD1 matches 8 bases. Per the germline V gene, CDR1 is SQVTM and CDR2 is ANQGSEA. The CDR3 is made up of 14 amino acids. With 7 bases clipped from V and 1 base from J, the junction kept 8 bases outside the gene matches.

This clone turned up a few times. This chain joins TRBV11-2 and TRBJ2-2; no clear D. The V gene lost 5 bases and the J gene lost 0 bases, with 7 bases spanning the gap. This CDR3 has 14 amino acids. The germline CDR1 and CDR2 sequences are SGHAT and FQNNGV. CDR3 amino acids: CASSLNTNTGELFF. The CDR3 DNA reads TGTGCCAGCAGCCTTAACACGAACACCGGGGAGCTGTTTTTT.

The rearrangement uses TRBV5-8 and TRBJ1-2, with 10 bases that match TRBD1. CDR3 length: 14 amino acids. Trimming cost V 6 bases and J 6 bases; bases outside gene matches: 8. Per the germline V gene, CDR1 is SGHTS and CDR2 is YDEGEE. CDR3 residues: CASTLPGTGDGYTF. The CDR3 coding sequence is TGTGCCAGCACCCTTCCCGGGACAGGGGATGGCTACACCTTC. Using reference TRBV5-8 and TRBJ1-2 for the parts outside the CDR3, the full variable domain is EAGVTQSPTHLIKTRGQQATLRCSPISGHTSVYWYQQALGLGLQFLLWYDEGEERNRGNFPPRFSGRQFPNYSSELNVNALELEDSALYLCASTLPGTGDGYTFGSGTRLTVV.

V gene TRBV18 combines with J gene TRBJ1-3; D call uncertain. This CDR3 has 16 residues. Germline assignment: CDR1 KGHSH and CDR2 LQKENI. V lost 2 bases and J lost 0, with 11 bases in between. The CDR3 DNA follows: TGTGCCAGCTCACCAGGGCAAGCCGACTCTGGAAACACCATATATTTT. Protein: CASSPGQADSGNTIYF.

This chain links TRBV9 with TRBJ1-1, with D possibly matching TRBD1 (6 bases). With 3 bases removed from V and 1 base from J, the gap between germline ends came to 7 bases. The CDR3 has 13 residues. CDR1 is SGDLS and CDR2 is YYNGEE in the germline V gene. CDR3 sequence reads: CASSGQANTEAFF. CDR3 nucleotides: TGTGCCAGCAGCGGACAGGCGAACACTGAAGCTTTCTTT.

This clone was counted a few times. This chain's CDR3 is CASSWGGGGSGTEAFF. In DNA form, the CDR3 reads TGCGCCAGCAGCTGGGGCGGGGGAGGAAGTGGTACTGAAGCTTTCTTT. The rearrangement uses TRBV5-1 and TRBJ1-1, with D perhaps TRBD1 (5 bases). CDR1 and CDR2 from the germline V gene are SGHRS and YFSETQ. The CDR3 is 16 residues long. Trimming shortened V by 3 bases and J by 5 bases, and 20 bases separated the two germline ends.

V is TRBV30 and J is TRBJ1-5; the match to TRBD1 covers 7 bases. Losses at the gene ends were 4 bases for V and 2 bases for J; bases not matched to a gene: 5. CDR3 size: 14 residues. The germline V gene encodes CDR1 GTSNPN and CDR2 SVGIG (reference sequence). The CDR3: CAWIEGAGNQPQHF. CDR3 in DNA: TGTGCCTGGATTGAGGGGGCCGGCAATCAGCCCCAGCATTTT.

CDR3 in amino acids: CASSKMGAGYTF. Written as DNA, the CDR3 is TGTGCCAGCAGCAAAATGGGGGCTGGCTACACCTTC. The V and J genes are TRBV14 and TRBJ1-2; possible D gene TRBD1, 6 bases. This CDR3 has 12 residues. Germline CDR1 reads SGHDN; CDR2 reads FVKESK. V lost 5 bases and J 7 bases, leaving 11 bases between the germline ends.

This chain uses TRBV14 with TRBJ2-3, with a weak D call TRBD1 (8 bases). This CDR3 spans 17 amino acids. Germline loops: CDR1 SGHDN, CDR2 FVKESK. Trimming took 1 base from V and 3 from J, leaving 17 bases between them. This CDR3 is CASSQGNRGGITDTQYF. DNA for the CDR3: TGTGCCAGCAGCCAAGGGAACAGGGGGGGAATAACAGATACGCAGTATTTT.

The V gene is TRBV7-9, the J gene TRBJ1-2; D perhaps matches TRBD1 (6 bases). V lost 2 bases and J 8 bases, leaving 12 bases between the germline ends. Per the germline V gene, CDR1 is SEHNR and CDR2 is FQNEAQ (reference sequence). This CDR3 spans 13 amino acids. The CDR3 DNA reads TGTGCCAGCAGCTTACGGGACACTCGGGGCTACACCTTC. It codes for CASSLRDTRGYTF.

This clone was seen only once. The chain joins TRBV9 to TRBJ1-6; no firm D call. CDR1 SGDLS and CDR2 YYNGEE come from the germline V gene. This CDR3 is built from 12 residues. Trimming took 0 bases from V and 14 from J, leaving 9 bases between them. The CDR3: CASSVGAGSLHF. In nucleotides, the CDR3 is TGTGCCAGCAGCGTAGGGGCTGGGTCCCTCCACTTT.

The chain joins TRBV27 to TRBJ1-1, with a tentative D call TRBD1 (6 bases). This CDR3 has 13 residues. CDR1 MNHEY and CDR2 SMNVEV come from the germline V gene (reference sequence). V was shortened by 5 bases and J by 5 bases, with 12 bases between the two germline ends. The CDR3 spells CASSPHRATEAFF. DNA of the CDR3: TGTGCCAGCAGTCCTCACAGGGCTACTGAAGCTTTCTTT.

About this clone itself: One end of the junction varies from germline; a read error may be responsible. The rearrangement joins TRBV5-6 to TRBJ2-7; D might be TRBD1 (6 bases). Germline CDR1 and CDR2: SGHDT and YYEEEE. There are 14 residues in the CDR3. CDR3 in amino acids: CASSFLTGYYKQYF. The CDR3 DNA reads as TGTGCCAGCAGCTTCCTGACAGGATACTACAAGCAGTACTTC.